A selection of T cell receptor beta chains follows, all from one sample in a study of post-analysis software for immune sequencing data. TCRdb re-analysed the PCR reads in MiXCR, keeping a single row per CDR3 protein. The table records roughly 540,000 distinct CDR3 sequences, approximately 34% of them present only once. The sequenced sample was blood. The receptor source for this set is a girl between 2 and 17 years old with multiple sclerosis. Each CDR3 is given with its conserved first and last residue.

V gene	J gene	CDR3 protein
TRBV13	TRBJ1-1	CASSLTDRGRNTEAFF
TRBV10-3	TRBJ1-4	CAISDGLGEKLFF
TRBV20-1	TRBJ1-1	CSARGGQLNTEAFF
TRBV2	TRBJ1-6	CASTIEGNSPLHF
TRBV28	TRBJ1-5	CAGTARGRGNQPQHF
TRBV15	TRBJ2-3	CATSRDIPFTSGSDTQYF
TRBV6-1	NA	CASRRAGTSLETQYF
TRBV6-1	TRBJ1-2	CASSARRANYGYTF
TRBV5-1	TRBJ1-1	CASSWTGDSNTEAFF
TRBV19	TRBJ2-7	CASRRDSGPGGYEQYF
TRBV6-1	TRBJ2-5	CASTPQGGDRGKETQYF
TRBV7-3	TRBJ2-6	CASSSRTGRANVLTF
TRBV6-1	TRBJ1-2	CASSEDRGIYYGYTF
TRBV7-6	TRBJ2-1	CASSLVRAGEDEQFF
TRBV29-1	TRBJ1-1	CSVRGNTEAFF
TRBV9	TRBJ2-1	CASSAGAYNEQFF
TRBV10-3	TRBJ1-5	CAISESLDQPQHF
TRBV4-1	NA	CASSQAPGATYEQYF
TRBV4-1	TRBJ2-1	CASSPEQGIYNEQFF
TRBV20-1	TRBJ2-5	CSASTNNQETQYF
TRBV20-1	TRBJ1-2	CSAQGVVGGYTF
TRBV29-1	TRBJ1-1	CSVGWGNTEAFF
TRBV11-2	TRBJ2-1	CASSLGKSGPSYNEQFF
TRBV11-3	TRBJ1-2	CASSPGQGAQYGYTF
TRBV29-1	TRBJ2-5	CSVAESFGETQYF
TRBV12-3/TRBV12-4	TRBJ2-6	CAGSFGVPGANVLTF
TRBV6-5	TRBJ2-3	CVTCSFGTDTQYF
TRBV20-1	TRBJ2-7	CSATGLAELERETQYF
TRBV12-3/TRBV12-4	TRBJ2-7	CASSLDLSYEQYF
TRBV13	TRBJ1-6	CASSLDQGASINSPLHF
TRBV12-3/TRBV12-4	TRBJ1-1	CASSWKGGTEAFF
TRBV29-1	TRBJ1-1	CSVEGRRNTEAFF
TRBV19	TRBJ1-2	CASSIPTGEYYGYTF
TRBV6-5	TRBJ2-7	CASSYSGTTYEQYF
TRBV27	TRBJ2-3	CASSFGTEADTQYF
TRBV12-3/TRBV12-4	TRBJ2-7	CASSPAAGGSYEQYF
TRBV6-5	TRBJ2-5	CASSPPAQETQYF
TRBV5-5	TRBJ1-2	CASSLERGSGYTF
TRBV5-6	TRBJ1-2	CASSAGPDGYTF
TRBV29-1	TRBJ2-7	CSVVDGSSYEQYF
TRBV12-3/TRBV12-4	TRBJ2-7	CASSFSGTLNEQYF
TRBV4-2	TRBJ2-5	CASSQNSGGLGEQYF
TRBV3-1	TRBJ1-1	CASSQAQGVGGTEAFF
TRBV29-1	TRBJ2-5	CSADQGETQYF